A single sample gave rise to the 11 T cell receptor beta chains below, sequenced in a study of control samples from healthy donors and cancer patients. This table comes from immunoSEQ multiplex PCR, and its TCRdb copy is limited to in-frame clones, with some not included. The sample shows approximately 90,000 clones, more than 85% of them seen only once. The sequenced sample consisted of blood. The origin of the receptors is a woman aged 30 to 39 in good health.

The chain has TRBV30 and TRBJ2-3, with TRBD2 as a possible D gene (6 bases). The germline V gene has CDR1 GTSNPN and CDR2 SVGIG (reference sequence). There are 17 residues in the CDR3. V was clipped by 4 bases and J by 2 bases, with 22 bases between them. CDR3 residues: CAWIPSGTYPPTDTQYF. The CDR3, as DNA: TGTGCCTGGATACCCTCGGGGACTTACCCCCCCACAGATACGCAGTATTTT.

This chain joins TRBV10-3 and TRBJ2-7, with TRBD2 matching over 10 bases. The CDR3 runs to 13 residues. The germline V gene has CDR1 ENHRY and CDR2 SYGVKD. V shed 6 bases and J 5 bases; nucleotides not matched to a gene: 4. CDR3 DNA sequence: TGTGCCATCAGGCCAGCGGGAGGGGACGAGCAGTACTTC. This gives the protein CAIRPAGGDEQYF.

This chain joins TRBV7-8 and TRBJ2-1; 8 nucleotides align to TRBD2. J gave up 8 bases and V 2 bases, and 11 bases lay outside the gene matches. Germline values: CDR1 SGHVS, CDR2 FQNEAQ. This CDR3 has 16 amino acids. The CDR3 here is CASSLWRSGSRYEQFF. The CDR3 coding sequence is TGTGCCAGCAGCTTATGGAGGAGCGGGAGTAGGTATGAGCAGTTCTTC.

The V gene is TRBV4-1, the J gene TRBJ1-1; no clear D gene. Germline V gene lookup returns CDR1 MGHRA and CDR2 YSYEKL. V was trimmed by 4 bases and J by 5 bases, leaving 14 bases between them. The CDR3 contains 14 residues. The CDR3 is CASSPQMGLTEAFF. DNA of the CDR3: TGCGCCAGCAGCCCCCAAATGGGTTTAACTGAAGCTTTCTTT.

This clone was seen a single time. The chain is built from TRBV10-3 and TRBJ2-5; D is possibly TRBD1 (5 bases). V was pared by 3 bases and J by 8 bases, with 13 bases between. Germline-derived CDR1 and CDR2 are ENHRY and SYGVKD. The CDR3 loop spans 13 amino acids. CDR3 in DNA: TGTGCCATCAGTGAAGACAGTCCAAGAACCCAGTACTTC. Its translation is CAISEDSPRTQYF.

The rearrangement links TRBV27 to TRBJ2-1; 7 bases are shared with TRBD1. The CDR3 runs 14 residues. Germline CDR1 and CDR2: MNHEY and SMNVEV (reference sequence). V trimming: 0 bases; J trimming: 7 bases; junction bases outside the gene matches: 3. The CDR3 coding sequence is TGTGCCAGCAGTTTATCAAAGACAGGGAATGAGCAGTTCTTC. Its protein product is CASSLSKTGNEQFF.

This chain joins TRBV5-5 and TRBJ2-1; D may be TRBD2 (5 bases). This CDR3 region has 17 residues. The germline V gene encodes CDR1 SGHKS and CDR2 YYEKEE (reference sequence). The germline V and J ends were trimmed by 4 bases and 0 bases, with 17 bases remaining between them. Here the CDR3 DNA reads TGTGCCAGCAGCCTACGACTTAGTGGGAGCTCCTACAATGAGCAGTTCTTC. It codes for CASSLRLSGSSYNEQFF.

In nucleotides, the CDR3 is TGCAGTGCTAGTCTGGGGACAGGGTTGTACGAGCAGTACTTC. It encodes CSASLGTGLYEQYF. The chain carries TRBV20-1 and TRBJ2-7, with 9 bases aligning to TRBD1. The germline gives CDR1 DFQATT, CDR2 SNEGSKA (reference sequence). J gave up 4 bases and V 3 bases, and 7 bases lay outside the gene matches. The CDR3 contains 14 residues.

The V call is TRBV5-1, the J call TRBJ2-2, with 8 bases matching TRBD1. The V gene's germline CDR1 is SGHRS and CDR2 YFSETQ. V gave up 0 bases and J gave up 6 bases; unmatched junction bases: 7. The CDR3 covers 16 residues. The CDR3 reads CASSLGQGALSGELFF. The CDR3 DNA sequence: TGCGCCAGCAGCTTGGGGCAGGGGGCGCTGTCCGGGGAGCTGTTTTTT.

CDR3: CASSLQGGYQGYTF. The DNA for the CDR3 is TGTGCCAGCAGCCTGCAGGGGGGGTATCAAGGCTACACCTTC. The chain combines TRBV7-8 with TRBJ1-2; 7 nucleotides line up with TRBD1. The length of the CDR3 is 14 residues. V dropped 5 bases and J dropped 8; count of bases not matched to a gene: 11. CDR1 is SGHVS and CDR2 is FQNEAQ in the germline V gene.

The chain carries TRBV19 and TRBJ1-5, with D possibly being TRBD1 (6 bases). This CDR3 has 13 amino acids. From germline, CDR1 is LNHDA and CDR2 SQIVND (reference sequence). Trimming pared 4 bases from V and 2 bases from J, leaving 6 bases between. The CDR3 loop reads CASSRQGNQPQHF. The CDR3 DNA reads TGTGCCAGTAGTAGACAGGGCAATCAGCCCCAGCATTTT.